The rows below give T cell receptor beta chains drawn from one sample of a study of blood T cell repertoires in COVID-19. TCRdb keeps only in-frame clones here, not all; method: immunoSEQ multiplex PCR. The data show over 40,000 clones, with just over 85% seen just once and 3.5% to 4.5% held by the top ten. Sequencing used peripheral blood. These receptors all come from a man aged 80 or over with active COVID-19. Each CDR3 is given with its conserved first and last residue. A D gene is named only where the DNA matches it firmly. Clone size is stated in some rows and not others, as once, few, many or a class when expanded.

CDR3 | DNA | J | size | length | D | V
CASSPRLAGPGTYEQYF | TGCGCCAGCAGCCCGCGACTAGCGGGTCCCGGAACCTACGAGCAGTACTTC | TRBJ2-7 | - | 17 | TRBD2 | TRBV5-1
CATSRERPGLYNEQFF | TGTGCCACCAGCAGGGAGCGGCCCGGATTATACAATGAGCAGTTCTTC | TRBJ2-1 | few | 16 | - | TRBV15
CATSSPAGGINEQFF | TGTGCCACCAGCAGCCCCGCAGGAGGGATCAATGAGCAGTTCTTC | TRBJ2-1 | - | 15 | - | TRBV15
CASSDKLAGAHNEQFF | TGCGCCAGCAGCGATAAACTAGCGGGAGCACACAATGAGCAGTTCTTC | TRBJ2-1 | - | 16 | TRBD2 | TRBV5-1
CASSPQGTENNQPQHF | TGTGCCAGCAGCCCCCAGGGGACAGAGAACAATCAGCCCCAGCATTTT | TRBJ1-5 | once | 16 | TRBD1 | TRBV5-5
CASSLLGTGTLGQPQHF | TGTGCCAGCAGCTTATTAGGAACCGGGACATTAGGTCAGCCCCAGCATTTT | TRBJ1-5 | - | 17 | - | TRBV7-8
CASRDREKQYF | TGTGCCAGCAGGGACAGGGAGAAGCAGTACTTC | TRBJ2-7 | - | 11 | TRBD1 | TRBV6-5
CASSLNSGGYNEQFF | TGTGCCAGCAGCTTAAATAGCGGAGGGTACAATGAGCAGTTCTTC | TRBJ2-1 | - | 15 | - | TRBV7-3
CASSQDQTSGSNEQFF | TGCGCCAGCAGCCAAGATCAGACTAGCGGGAGCAATGAGCAGTTCTTC | TRBJ2-1 | - | 16 | TRBD2 | TRBV4-3
CASSDAGGTQETQYF | TGCGCCAGCAGTGATGCGGGAGGTACCCAAGAGACCCAGTACTTC | TRBJ2-5 | - | 15 | TRBD2 | TRBV10-1
CASGTGTGAYEQYF | TGTGCCAGCGGAACCGGGACAGGGGCCTACGAGCAGTACTTC | TRBJ2-7 | - | 14 | TRBD1 | TRBV7-3
CASSLDRADTQYF | TGCGCCAGCAGCTTAGACAGGGCAGATACGCAGTATTTT | TRBJ2-3 | - | 13 | TRBD1 | TRBV5-1
CAISREGTGEQYF | TGTGCCATCAGTCGGGAGGGGACGGGAGAGCAGTACTTC | TRBJ2-7 | - | 13 | TRBD2 | TRBV10-3
CASSPGISYEQYF | TGTGCCAGCAGCCCCGGGATCTCCTACGAGCAGTACTTC | TRBJ2-7 | - | 13 | - | TRBV6-2/TRBV6-3
CASTMDKYYNSPLHF | TGTGCCAGTACCATGGACAAGTACTATAATTCACCCCTCCACTTT | TRBJ1-6 | - | 15 | - | TRBV19
CASSERDRSTDTQYF | TGTGCCAGCAGCGAACGGGACAGGAGCACAGATACGCAGTATTTT | TRBJ2-3 | - | 15 | TRBD1 | TRBV7-3
CASSQSLAVNYEQYF | TGTGCCAGCAGCCAATCGCTAGCGGTAAACTACGAGCAGTACTTC | TRBJ2-7 | - | 15 | TRBD2 | TRBV3-1/TRBV3-2
CASSPKIRGLGNHSGNTIYF | TGTGCCAGCAGTCCAAAGATTCGGGGGTTAGGGAACCACTCTGGAAACACCATATATTTT | TRBJ1-3 | - | 20 | - | TRBV6-6
CASTTDSFREQYF | TGTGCCAGCACCACTGACAGTTTTCGCGAGCAGTACTTC | TRBJ2-7 | - | 13 | - | TRBV12-3/TRBV12-4
CASSIEREYEQYF | TGTGCCAGTAGTATTGAGCGGGAGTACGAGCAGTACTTC | TRBJ2-7 | - | 13 | TRBD2 | TRBV19
CASSRTTSGSTDTQYF | TGTGCCAGCAGCCGCACGACTAGCGGGAGCACAGATACGCAGTATTTT | TRBJ2-3 | - | 16 | TRBD2 | TRBV4-2
CASSKGPRRGEQYF | TGTGCCAGCAGCAAAGGACCGCGGAGGGGTGAGCAGTACTTC | TRBJ2-7 | medium-sized | 14 | - | TRBV21-1
CASSYGAGVSTGELFF | TGTGCCAGCAGCTACGGAGCGGGAGTGAGCACCGGGGAGCTGTTTTTT | TRBJ2-2 | - | 16 | TRBD2 | TRBV5-6
CASSATGTATYEQYF | TGTGCCAGCAGTGCGACCGGGACAGCCACCTACGAGCAGTACTTC | TRBJ2-7 | - | 15 | TRBD1 | TRBV25-1
CGARGKIMGANEKLFF | TGTGGGGCCAGGGGGAAAATTATGGGCGCTAATGAAAAACTGTTTTTT | TRBJ1-4 | - | 16 | TRBD1 | TRBV30
CASSVPPTGELFF | TGTGCCAGCAGTGTCCCCCCAACCGGGGAGCTGTTTTTT | TRBJ2-2 | - | 13 | - | TRBV27
CASSQSVSWRDTQYF | TGCGCCAGCAGTCAATCGGTGAGTTGGCGGGATACGCAGTATTTT | TRBJ2-3 | - | 15 | - | TRBV23-1
CASSLNGAYNEQFF | TGTGCCAGCAGCTTAAACGGGGCCTACAATGAGCAGTTCTTC | TRBJ2-1 | - | 14 | - | TRBV7-2
CASSIMTSGSHEQYF | TGTGCCAGTAGTATAATGACTAGCGGGAGTCACGAGCAGTACTTC | TRBJ2-7 | - | 15 | TRBD2 | TRBV19
CASSFQNAKTYNEQFF | TGTGCCAGCAGTTTTCAGAACGCCAAGACCTACAATGAGCAGTTCTTC | TRBJ2-1 | - | 16 | - | TRBV28